The 27 T cell receptor beta chains below come from one sample, sequenced in a study of OX40 agonist ivuxolimab in advanced cancers. This table comes from immunoSEQ multiplex PCR, and its TCRdb copy is limited to in-frame clones, with some not included. Here the sample spans about 78,000 clones, 92% being singletons. The sample in question was CD4+ or CD8+ T cells sorted from blood, obtained in a trial of the OX40 agonist ivuxolimab. These receptors all come from an adult with an advanced solid tumor such as melanoma, head and neck, liver or kidney cancer.

The V gene is TRBV5-4, the J gene TRBJ1-1; possibly TRBD1 for D (5 bases). Per the germline V gene, CDR1 is SGHNT and CDR2 is YYREEE (reference sequence). V lost 1 base and J 4 bases, leaving 8 bases between the germline ends. This CDR3 comprises 13 residues. CDR3 sequence reads: CASSLFGGTEAFF. Written as DNA, the CDR3 is TGTGCCAGCAGCTTGTTCGGGGGCACTGAAGCTTTCTTT.

This sequence joins TRBV30 and TRBJ1-3, with a tentative D call TRBD1 (6 bases). Germline V gene data show CDR1 as GTSNPN and CDR2 as SVGIG (reference sequence). The CDR3 totals 18 residues. Trimming shortened V by 2 bases and J by 0 bases, and 20 bases separated the two germline ends. CDR3 in amino acids: CAWSRWRPGGPSGNTIYF. DNA of the CDR3: TGTGCCTGGAGTAGGTGGCGGCCGGGGGGCCCCTCTGGAAACACCATATATTTT.

This sequence joins TRBV19 and TRBJ2-3; D could derive from TRBD1 or TRBD2 (5 bases each). Germline V CDR1 and CDR2: LNHDA, SQIVND (reference sequence). The germline V and J ends were trimmed by 6 bases and 2 bases, with 12 bases remaining between them. The CDR3 consists of 14 residues. CDR3 nucleotide sequence: TGTGCCAGTAGCCCCGGGGCGCACACAGATACGCAGTATTTT. Translating gives CASSPGAHTDTQYF.

The chain is built from TRBV6-6 and TRBJ2-7; D perhaps matches TRBD1 (7 bases). Trimming removed 11 bases at V and 1 base at J, with 18 bases between. The CDR3 sequence is 14 residues long. CDR1 and CDR2 from the germline V gene are MNHNY and SVGAGI (reference sequence). CDR3 sequence: CAARRAGGSYEQYF. CDR3 nucleotide sequence: TGTGCCGCGAGACGGGCAGGGGGGTCCTACGAGCAGTACTTC.

This rearrangement joins TRBV30 to TRBJ2-3; 11 bases align to TRBD1. CDR3 length: 16 amino acids. Per the germline V gene, CDR1 is GTSNPN and CDR2 is SVGIG (reference sequence). Germline trimming cut 0 bases from V and 6 bases from J; bases unmatched to any gene: 8. In DNA, the CDR3 is TGTGCCTGGAGTGTAGGGACAGGGGGACGGAGGGATACGCAGTATTTT. This translates into CAWSVGTGGRRDTQYF.

The chain links TRBV2 to TRBJ1-2; 7 bases match TRBD1. The CDR3 spans 12 residues. The junction had 4 bases not matched to a gene; V was cut back by 5 bases and J by 7 bases. In germline, CDR1 is SNHLY, CDR2 FYNNEI. CDR3 bases: TGTGCCAGCAGTTATTCAGGGGGTGGCTACACCTTC. This sequence encodes CASSYSGGGYTF.

V gene TRBV9 combines with J gene TRBJ2-7; D call uncertain. CDR3 length: 11 amino acids. V dropped 7 bases and J dropped 4 bases, with 9 bases sitting between them. Germline values: CDR1 SGDLS, CDR2 YYNGEE. CDR3 sequence: CASGVGYEQYF. The CDR3 bases are TGTGCCAGCGGGGTGGGGTACGAGCAGTACTTC.

This chain joins TRBV7-9 and TRBJ1-3; 7 nucleotides match TRBD1. Germline CDR1 SEHNR, CDR2 FQNEAQ (reference sequence). Trimming removed 1 base from V and 11 bases from J; junction bases left unmatched: 11. The CDR3 consists of 15 residues. The CDR3 loop is CASSLGGGGLEAIYF. CDR3 coding DNA: TGTGCCAGCAGCTTAGGAGGGGGCGGCCTGGAAGCCATATATTTT.

This clone was seen a single time. The J gene is TRBJ1-2, the V gene TRBV18, with 9 bases lining up with TRBD1. CDR3 length: 15 residues. Per germline, CDR1 KGHSH and CDR2 LQKENI. Germline trimming cut 6 bases from V and 7 bases from J; bases unmatched to any gene: 12. The CDR3 is CASSSGTGTLSGYTF. The DNA for the CDR3 is TGTGCCAGCTCGTCCGGGACAGGGACTCTAAGTGGCTACACCTTC.

The rearrangement links TRBV19 to TRBJ2-3; maybe TRBD2 (7 bases). The CDR3 has 14 residues. The germline V gene has CDR1 LNHDA and CDR2 SQIVND (reference sequence). V lost 3 bases to trimming and J lost 2 bases, with 9 bases between them. CDR3 nucleotides: TGTGCCAGTAGTATTCGGGGGGCCACAGATACGCAGTATTTT. Its protein is CASSIRGATDTQYF. The full variable domain, rest sourced from reference TRBV19 and TRBJ2-3, is DGGITQSPKYLFRKEGQNVTLSCEQNLNHDAMYWYRQDPGQGLRLIYYSQIVNDFQKGDIAEGYSVSREKKESFPLTVTSAQKNPTAFYLCASSIRGATDTQYFGPGTRLTVL.

The chain carries TRBV5-1 and TRBJ1-1; D is unresolved. Trimming removed 0 bases at V and 4 bases at J, with 10 bases between. Germline lookup yields CDR1 SGHRS and CDR2 YFSETQ. The CDR3 is made up of 14 amino acids. In DNA, the CDR3 is TGCGCCAGCAGCTTGGTATACGGGCTCACTGAAGCTTTCTTT. Amino acids: CASSLVYGLTEAFF.

This clone was picked up a small number of times. The genes are TRBV28 and TRBJ1-3; D unresolved. The CDR3 consists of 14 residues. Germline V gives CDR1 MDHEN, CDR2 SYDVKM. V was clipped by 3 bases and J by 0 bases, with 6 bases between them. CDR3 in DNA: TGTGCCAGCAGTTTCTTTAGCTCTGGAAACACCATATATTTT. Amino acids: CASSFFSSGNTIYF.

The genes are TRBV6-4 and TRBJ2-1; no definite D call. The V gene lost 5 bases and the J gene lost 10 bases, with 15 bases spanning the gap. This CDR3 region has 13 residues. The V gene's germline CDR1 is MRHNA and CDR2 SNTAGT. CDR3 nucleotide sequence: TGTGCCAGCAGTTTCCACCGGGCCGGGGAGCAGTTCTTC. It specifies CASSFHRAGEQFF.

The V and J genes are TRBV6-6 and TRBJ1-1; 10 bases are a match to TRBD1. V was pared by 7 bases and J by 6 bases, with 14 bases of the junction left unmatched. Germline V lookup: CDR1 MNHNY, CDR2 SVGAGI (reference sequence). The CDR3 is made up of 16 amino acids. CDR3 amino acids: CASTNAVDRGLPEAFF. DNA for the CDR3: TGTGCCAGCACTAACGCGGTCGACAGGGGGCTACCTGAAGCTTTCTTT.

The chain combines TRBV10-3 with TRBJ1-2, with D possibly matching TRBD1 (5 bases). The germline V gene encodes CDR1 ENHRY and CDR2 SYGVKD. V was trimmed by 5 bases and J by 7 bases, leaving 17 bases between them. This CDR3 has 14 amino acids. The CDR3 region is CAISSDTVHPGYTF. The CDR3 bases are TGTGCCATCAGTTCGGACACCGTCCATCCTGGCTACACCTTC.

CDR3 DNA sequence: TGTGCCAGCAGTACGAGGGAAGGCTATGGCTACACCTTC. Residues: CASSTREGYGYTF. V gene TRBV6-1 combines with J gene TRBJ1-2; D uncertain. CDR1 MNHNS and CDR2 SASEGT come from the germline V gene. Trimming took 5 bases from V and 4 from J, leaving 11 bases between them. CDR3 length equals 13 residues.

The chain has TRBV30 and TRBJ2-5; no clear D. V shed 0 bases and J shed 1 base, with 6 bases lying between them. CDR3 size: 13 residues. From germline, CDR1 is GTSNPN and CDR2 SVGIG (reference sequence). In nucleotides, the CDR3 is TGTGCCTGGAGTGTATGGGCCCAAGAGACCCAGTACTTC. Translating gives CAWSVWAQETQYF.

The rearrangement links TRBV7-2 to TRBJ1-3; tentative D call: TRBD1 (5 bases). Trimming took 5 bases from V and 0 from J, leaving 11 bases between them. From germline, CDR1 is SGHTA and CDR2 FQGNSA. This CDR3 has 15 amino acids. The chain's CDR3 is CASSPGPSSGNTIYF. For the CDR3, the DNA is TGTGCCAGCAGCCCAGGGCCCTCCTCTGGAAACACCATATATTTT.

The CDR3 DNA reads TGTGCCAGCAGCCGCAGCGGGAGAAACACCGGGGAGCTGTTTTTT. This sequence encodes CASSRSGRNTGELFF. This chain connects TRBV2 to TRBJ2-2; 8 positions agree with TRBD2. The CDR3 extends over 15 amino acids. Germline loops: CDR1 SNHLY, CDR2 FYNNEI. The V and J ends lost 6 bases and 2 bases, in that order; junction bases with no gene match: 5.

The V and J genes are TRBV7-9 and TRBJ2-4; perhaps D is TRBD1 or TRBD2 (5 bases each). Germline V CDR1 and CDR2: SEHNR, FQNEAQ (reference sequence). This CDR3 is built from 18 residues. Trimming shortened V by 5 bases and J by 8 bases, and 28 bases separated the two germline ends. The CDR3 DNA sequence: TGTGCCAGCAGCCCTTTCTCCCGGGACCTAAGGGGTAGGGACATTCAGTACTTC. Translation: CASSPFSRDLRGRDIQYF.

This rearrangement joins TRBV27 to TRBJ1-3; tentatively, D is TRBD1 (5 bases). Germline lookup yields CDR1 MNHEY and CDR2 SMNVEV (reference sequence). The CDR3 length is 16 residues. V dropped 3 bases and J dropped 0 bases, with 12 bases sitting between them. The CDR3 coding sequence is TGTGCCAGCAGTTTTCGGGGAGGGGTCTCTGGAAACACCATATATTTT. Its protein product is CASSFRGGVSGNTIYF.

The chain employs TRBV5-1 and TRBJ1-4; a weak D match, TRBD1 (5 bases). This CDR3 comprises 14 residues. Germline loops: CDR1 SGHRS, CDR2 YFSETQ. Trimming removed 2 bases at V and 8 bases at J, with 13 bases between. CDR3 loop: CASSFGGDSEKLFF. The CDR3 DNA is TGCGCCAGCAGCTTCGGGGGAGATAGCGAAAAACTGTTTTTT.

The chain links TRBV2 to TRBJ1-4; 8 nucleotides agree with TRBD1. This CDR3 is 15 amino acids long. After removal of 6 bases from V and 7 bases from J, the junction contained 10 bases not matched to a gene. Germline V gene sequence: CDR1 SNHLY, CDR2 FYNNEI. CDR3 sequence: CASSPRGTGGEKLFF. In DNA form, the CDR3 reads TGTGCCAGCAGCCCTCGTGGCACAGGGGGTGAAAAACTGTTTTTT.

The chain recombines TRBV18 with TRBJ1-1; the D is unclear. The CDR3 runs to 13 residues. Trimming stripped 2 bases from V and 1 base from J, with 5 bases between. In germline, CDR1 is KGHSH, CDR2 LQKENI. CDR3: CASSPNPNTEAFF. Written as DNA, the CDR3 is TGTGCCAGCTCACCAAACCCGAACACTGAAGCTTTCTTT.

This clone appeared a few times. The V call is TRBV5-1, the J call TRBJ2-5, with 7 bases fitting TRBD1. The CDR3 sequence is 15 residues long. Germline CDR1 SGHRS, CDR2 YFSETQ. V was clipped by 3 bases and J by 4 bases; unmatched bases: 9. CDR3 sequence reads: CASSSLGTEGETQYF. The CDR3 DNA sequence: TGCGCCAGCAGCTCTCTCGGGACAGAGGGAGAGACCCAGTACTTC.

This clone appeared a few times. This chain joins TRBV19 and TRBJ2-5; D is perhaps TRBD1 (5 bases). The CDR3 is 14 amino acids. V was pared by 8 bases and J by 4 bases, with 17 bases between. CDR1 LNHDA and CDR2 SQIVND come from the germline V gene (reference sequence). The CDR3 nucleotides read TGTGCCAGTTCCGCAGGGCAAAGGGGAGAGACCCAGTACTTC. Protein sequence: CASSAGQRGETQYF. The complete variable domain, with remaining parts taken from reference TRBV19 and TRBJ2-5, reads DGGITQSPKYLFRKEGQNVTLSCEQNLNHDAMYWYRQDPGQGLRLIYYSQIVNDFQKGDIAEGYSVSREKKESFPLTVTSAQKNPTAFYLCASSAGQRGETQYFGPGTRLLVL.

This chain links TRBV5-4 with TRBJ2-7; a possible D gene is TRBD2 (6 bases). V lost 4 bases to trimming and J lost 0 bases, with 20 bases between them. The CDR3 runs to 17 residues. Germline CDR1 is SGHNT and CDR2 is YYREEE (reference sequence). CDR3 nucleotides: TGTGCCAGCAGCAGGATTGTCAGGAGGGATACCTCCTACGAGCAGTACTTC. This encodes CASSRIVRRDTSYEQYF.